The rows below give T cell receptor beta chains drawn from one sample of a study of blood T cell repertoires in COVID-19. Profiled with immunoSEQ multiplex PCR; TCRdb holds only in-frame clones, not every one. The data show roughly 200,000 clones, approximately 82% seen once. Sequencing was done on a sample of peripheral blood. All receptors derive from a man aged 35 to 55 with active or convalescent COVID-19. Each CDR3 is given with its conserved first and last residue. A D gene is named only where the DNA matches it firmly. Where a row states a size, it is once, few, many or the class of an expanded clone; other rows omit it.

>TRBV19|NA|TRBJ1-1|NA
CASSNKPNTEAFF
TGTGCCAGTAGTAACAAACCGAACACTGAAGCTTTCTTT
>TRBV7-9|NA|TRBJ1-6|TRBD1
CASSSTDRVGSPLHF
TGTGCCAGCAGCTCAACCGACAGGGTGGGATCACCCCTCCACTTT
>TRBV30|NA|TRBJ1-6|NA
CAWGRYRAYNSPLHF
TGTGCCTGGGGGCGATACCGGGCCTATAATTCACCCCTCCACTTT
>TRBV6-1|NA|TRBJ2-3|NA
CASSEYVGVSDTQYF
TGTGCCAGCAGTGAATACGTGGGAGTCTCAGATACGCAGTATTTT
>TRBV5-4|NA|TRBJ1-1|NA
CASSYPQGNGEAFF
TGTGCCAGCAGCTACCCACAGGGAAATGGTGAAGCTTTCTTT
>TRBV6-2/TRBV6-3|NA|TRBJ1-6|TRBD1
CASSSGQASNNSPLHF
TGTGCCAGCAGCTCGGGACAGGCGAGCAATAATTCACCCCTCCACTTT
>TRBV6-5|NA|TRBJ2-2|NA
CASNRGVNTGELFF
TGTGCCAGCAACCGCGGGGTTAACACCGGGGAGCTGTTTTTT
>TRBV5-6|NA|TRBJ2-1|NA
CASSLRDEQFF
TGTGCCAGCAGCTTGCGGGATGAGCAGTTCTTC
>TRBV7-8|NA|TRBJ1-6|NA
CASGRDIDSYNSPLHF
TGTGCCAGCGGACGGGACATCGACTCCTATAATTCACCCCTCCACTTT
>TRBV30|NA|TRBJ1-2|NA
CAWSRQVDGYTF
TGTGCCTGGAGTCGACAGGTGGATGGCTACACCTTC
>TRBV11-3|once|TRBJ1-3|NA
CASSLDPPGSGNTIYF
TGTGCCAGCAGCTTAGATCCGCCGGGGTCTGGAAACACCATATATTTT
>TRBV7-2|NA|TRBJ1-1|TRBD1
CASSLVRGLTEAFF
TGTGCCAGCAGCTTAGTCAGGGGGCTCACTGAAGCTTTCTTT
>TRBV19|few|TRBJ1-5|TRBD1
CASRRTGPGVQHF
TGTGCCAGTAGAAGGACAGGGCCTGGGGTCCAGCATTTT
>TRBV11-3|NA|TRBJ1-6|TRBD1
CASSSVGWTGRNSPLHF
TGTGCCAGCAGCTCCGTAGGATGGACAGGGCGGAATTCACCCCTCCACTTT
>TRBV19|NA|TRBJ2-5|NA
CASSLVGAWETQYF
TGTGCCAGTAGTCTAGTGGGAGCGTGGGAGACCCAGTACTTC
>TRBV7-2|once|TRBJ2-7|NA
CASSEHSRDNKYF
TGTGCCAGCAGCGAACACTCCCGGGACAATAAGTACTTC
>TRBV4-1|NA|TRBJ2-5|TRBD2
CASTLTSGGSPETQYF
TGCGCCAGCACTCTTACTAGCGGGGGATCCCCAGAGACCCAGTACTTC
>TRBV19|once|TRBJ1-4|NA
CASNSIEEKLFF
TGTGCCAGTAATTCGATTGAGGAAAAACTGTTTTTT
>TRBV27|many|TRBJ2-7|NA
CASSPGLTYYEQYF
TGTGCCAGCAGTCCGGGACTGACCTACTACGAGCAGTACTTC
>TRBV11-3|NA|TRBJ1-2|NA
CASSSERDVSYTF
TGTGCCAGCAGTTCGGAGCGGGACGTTAGCTACACCTTC
>TRBV2|NA|TRBJ2-7|TRBD2
CASRGEGWAFALEQYF
TGTGCCAGCAGGGGGGAGGGCTGGGCATTTGCTCTGGAGCAGTACTTC
>TRBV14|NA|TRBJ2-7|NA
CASSQSLGGYEQYF
TGTGCCAGCAGCCAGTCCCTAGGGGGCTACGAGCAGTACTTC
>TRBV5-4|NA|TRBJ2-5|TRBD2
CASSSVREGRKTQYF
TGTGCCAGCAGCTCCGTCCGGGAGGGCCGGAAGACCCAGTACTTC
>TRBV5-1|NA|TRBJ2-1|TRBD2
CASSPGTSLVSHNEQFF
TGCGCCAGCAGCCCTGGGACTAGCTTGGTGTCACACAATGAGCAGTTCTTC
>TRBV18|NA|TRBJ2-7|TRBD1
CASSPRQGVYEQYF
TGTGCCAGCTCACCACGACAGGGAGTATACGAGCAGTACTTC
>TRBV27|NA|TRBJ1-6|NA
CASSLPESPLHF
TGTGCCAGCAGTCTGCCCGAGTCACCCCTCCACTTT
>TRBV4-3|NA|TRBJ2-1|NA
CASSRSEGFREQFF
TGCGCCAGCAGCCGATCAGAGGGTTTCCGTGAGCAGTTCTTC
>TRBV29-1|NA|TRBJ1-2|NA
CSVEDQWGSYGYTF
TGCAGCGTTGAAGATCAATGGGGCAGCTATGGCTACACCTTC
>TRBV7-2|NA|TRBJ2-7|TRBD1
CASSAGQGRSEQYF
TGTGCCAGCAGTGCGGGACAGGGGAGGAGCGAGCAGTACTTC
>TRBV11-3|NA|TRBJ1-2|NA
CASSPRDRPGGGYTF
TGTGCCAGCAGCCCCCGGGACCGCCCGGGGGGCGGCTACACCTTC
>TRBV18|once|TRBJ1-2|TRBD1
CASSLDRDGYTF
TGTGCCAGCTCACTGGACAGGGATGGCTACACCTTC
>TRBV28|once|TRBJ2-2|NA
CASSLRGGELFF
TGTGCCAGCAGTTTAAGGGGCGGGGAGCTGTTTTTT
>TRBV7-6|NA|TRBJ2-3|TRBD2
CASSLAGGRGDTQYF
TGTGCCAGCAGCTTAGCGGGCGGGAGAGGTGATACGCAGTATTTT
>TRBV12-5|NA|TRBJ1-1|NA
CASGFFTDSPLNTEAFF
TGTGCTAGTGGTTTTTTTACCGACTCGCCGCTGAACACTGAAGCTTTCTTT
>TRBV4-1|NA|TRBJ1-6|TRBD1
CASSQSGTGNSPLHF
TGCGCCAGCAGCCAATCGGGGACAGGAAATTCACCCCTCCACTTT
>TRBV6-1|NA|TRBJ1-2|NA
CASSLTDSLHGYTF
TGTGCCAGCAGTTTGACGGACAGTTTGCATGGCTACACCTTC
>TRBV6-1|NA|TRBJ1-5|NA
CASSEYSLSNQPQHF
TGTGCCAGCAGTGAATACAGCCTCTCCAATCAGCCCCAGCATTTT